The present T cell receptor (beta chain) was sequenced within a study of T cell clonality in common variable immunodeficiency. The repertoire was sequenced with immunoSEQ multiplex PCR; TCRdb's copy has only in-frame clones and lacks some. The sample lists 55,000 or so clones, none appearing once, the ten largest making up approximately 5.5%. V was clipped by 2 bases and J by 4 bases, with 10 bases between them. Germline CDR1 SGHDT, CDR2 YYEEEE. This CDR3 spans 13 amino acids. This clone appeared many times. The read ends 3 residues early relative to the CDR3; the germline J gene fills the gap. The rearrangement links TRBV5-6 to TRBJ2-7; D is undetermined. Sequenced sample: peripheral blood mononuclear cells. The clonotype was recovered from a person aged 18-70 years in good health. Incomplete CDR3 DNA: TGTGCCAGCAGCTTCCAATCCAGTTACGAG. Translation: CASSFQSSYE. The entire CDR3 protein reads CASSFQSSYEQYF.